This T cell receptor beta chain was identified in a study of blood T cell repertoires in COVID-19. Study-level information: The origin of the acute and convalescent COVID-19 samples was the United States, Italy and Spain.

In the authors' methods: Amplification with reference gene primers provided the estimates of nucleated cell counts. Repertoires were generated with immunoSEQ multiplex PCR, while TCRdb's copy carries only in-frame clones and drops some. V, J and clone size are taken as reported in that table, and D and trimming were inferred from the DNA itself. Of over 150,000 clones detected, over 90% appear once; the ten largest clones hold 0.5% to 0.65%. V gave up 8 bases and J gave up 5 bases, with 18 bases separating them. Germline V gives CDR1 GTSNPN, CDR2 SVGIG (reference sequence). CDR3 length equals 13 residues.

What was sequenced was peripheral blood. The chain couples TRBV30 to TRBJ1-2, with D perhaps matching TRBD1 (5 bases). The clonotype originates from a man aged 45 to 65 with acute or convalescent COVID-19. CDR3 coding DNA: TGTGCCGGATGGTGGCAGGGTAATTATGGCTACACCTTC. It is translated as CAGWWQGNYGYTF.